These 21 T cell receptor beta chains came from one sample sequenced in a study of OX40 agonist ivuxolimab in advanced cancers. Sequencing was performed with immunoSEQ multiplex PCR; in TCRdb, only in-frame clones are kept and a portion is missing. This table has some 87,000 clones, 94% appearing once. Material: CD4+ or CD8+ T cells sorted from blood, obtained in a trial of the OX40 agonist ivuxolimab. These receptors came from an adult with an advanced solid tumor such as melanoma, head and neck, liver or kidney cancer.

This chain connects TRBV2 to TRBJ2-1; 14 bases match TRBD2. The CDR3 consists of 20 residues. Germline CDR1 is SNHLY and CDR2 is FYNNEI. After removal of 6 bases from V and 0 bases from J, the junction contained 13 bases not matched to a gene. DNA for the CDR3: TGTGCCAGCAGGGGGGCCGGGACTAGCGGGAGAAGTAGCTCCTACAATGAGCAGTTCTTC. Translation gives CASRGAGTSGRSSSYNEQFF.

V and J are TRBV15 and TRBJ2-1; a possible D gene is TRBD2 (6 bases). Germline V gene data show CDR1 as LNHNV and CDR2 as YYDKDF (reference sequence). V was cut by 5 bases and J by 0 bases, with 14 bases left in between. CDR3 size: 16 residues. CDR3: CATSGGTPSSYNEQFF. DNA of the CDR3: TGTGCCACCAGCGGCGGGACTCCCAGCTCCTACAATGAGCAGTTCTTC.

V gene TRBV14 combines with J gene TRBJ2-3, with D maybe TRBD1 (6 bases). Germline CDR1 is SGHDN and CDR2 is FVKESK. CDR3 length: 15 residues. V lost 0 bases to trimming and J lost 2 bases, with 9 bases between them. The CDR3 region is CASSQDNRVTDTQYF. The CDR3 nucleotides are TGTGCCAGCAGCCAAGATAACAGGGTCACAGATACGCAGTATTTT.

In its sample, this clone was seen once. The rearrangement joins TRBV6-1 to TRBJ1-2; TRBD1 aligns across 7 bases. There are 15 residues in the CDR3. From germline, CDR1 is MNHNS and CDR2 SASEGT. Germline trimming cut 6 bases from V and 5 bases from J; bases unmatched to any gene: 12. CDR3 amino acids: CASRGSQTGRYGYTF. CDR3 DNA sequence: TGTGCCAGCAGGGGAAGTCAGACAGGGCGATATGGCTACACCTTC.

The chain recombines TRBV13 with TRBJ2-7; 8 bases align to TRBD1. The CDR3 has 14 residues. Germline assignment: CDR1 PRHDT and CDR2 FYEKMQ (reference sequence). The junction had 2 bases not matched to a gene; V was cut back by 0 bases and J by 4 bases. DNA of the CDR3: TGTGCCAGCAGCTTAGGGGACAGGGTTTACGAGCAGTACTTC. Amino acid sequence: CASSLGDRVYEQYF.

The genes are TRBV14 and TRBJ2-1; 8 bases are a match to TRBD2. V dropped 2 bases and J dropped 5; count of bases not matched to a gene: 8. Looked up from germline, CDR1 is SGHDN and CDR2 is FVKESK. The CDR3 is 16 amino acids. The CDR3 sequence is CASSQRSSGKDNEQFF. CDR3 nucleotides: TGTGCCAGCAGCCAAAGGAGTAGCGGGAAAGACAATGAGCAGTTCTTC. The full variable domain, with the rest looked up from reference TRBV14 and TRBJ2-1, is EAGVTQFPSHSVIEKGQTVTLRCDPISGHDNLYWYRRVMGKEIKFLLHFVKESKQDESGMPNNRFLAERTGGTYSTLKVQPAELEDSGVYFCASSQRSSGKDNEQFFGPGTRLTVL.

The V and J genes are TRBV7-9 and TRBJ1-2, with unresolved D. Looked up from germline, CDR1 is SEHNR and CDR2 is FQNEAQ (reference sequence). CDR3 length: 13 residues. Trimming pared 5 bases from V and 6 bases from J, leaving 13 bases between. CDR3 coding DNA: TGTGCCAGCAGCCTTCGACGGCTACATGGCTACACCTTC. It translates to CASSLRRLHGYTF.

This chain joins TRBV5-1 and TRBJ2-1, with a tentative D call TRBD1 (5 bases). CDR1 SGHRS and CDR2 YFSETQ come from the germline V gene. Trimming cost V 2 bases and J 9 bases, with 27 bases left between them. The CDR3 runs 18 residues. In nucleotides, the CDR3 is TGCGCCAGCAGCTTTAGGGCAGGGTCCTCGATCTCCCAGGGTGAGCAGTTCTTC. Protein product: CASSFRAGSSISQGEQFF.

The J gene is TRBJ2-7, the V gene TRBV11-2; 7 nucleotides match TRBD2. The CDR3 has 14 residues. CDR1 and CDR2 from the germline V gene are SGHAT and FQNNGV. J lost 2 bases, V lost 5 bases, and 6 bases had no gene match. The CDR3 here is CASSTGLAAYEQYF. The CDR3 bases are TGTGCCAGCAGCACCGGCCTAGCGGCCTACGAGCAGTACTTC.

This sequence joins TRBV11-3 and TRBJ1-1; no reliable D call. V lost 0 bases, J lost 5 bases, and 7 bases lay in between. Germline lookup yields CDR1 SGHNT and CDR2 YENEEA. CDR3 length: 13 amino acids. CDR3 DNA: TGTGCCAGCAGCTTAGATCGGAATACTGAAGCTTTCTTT. Amino acids: CASSLDRNTEAFF.

This chain links TRBV27 with TRBJ2-7; 9 bases map to TRBD1. The germline CDR1 and CDR2 sequences are MNHEY and SMNVEV (reference sequence). The J segment lost 2 bases and the V segment lost 6 bases, leaving 11 bases of the junction unmatched. There are 16 residues in the CDR3. The CDR3 is CASRVPSGQGTYEQYF. In nucleotides, the CDR3 is TGTGCCAGCAGAGTACCTTCGGGACAGGGAACCTACGAGCAGTACTTC.

V and J are TRBV5-6 and TRBJ1-1; D unclear. CDR3 length: 14 amino acids. The germline V gene has CDR1 SGHDT and CDR2 YYEEEE. Trimming cost V 4 bases and J 1 base, with 11 bases left between them. The CDR3 DNA reads as TGTGCCAGCAGCCTCCTCCTGGGGAACACTGAAGCTTTCTTT. Translating gives CASSLLLGNTEAFF.

This clone is a singleton in its sample. The gene calls are TRBV7-2 and TRBJ2-7; D is perhaps TRBD2 (5 bases). V gave up 3 bases and J gave up 2 bases, with 11 bases separating them. The CDR3 runs 14 residues. Germline assignment: CDR1 SGHTA and CDR2 FQGNSA. CDR3 sequence reads: CASSFAPGTYEQYF. CDR3 coding DNA: TGTGCCAGCAGCTTCGCCCCGGGGACCTACGAGCAGTACTTC.

The chain combines TRBV25-1 with TRBJ2-5; D call uncertain. The CDR3 spans 13 residues. Germline V gives CDR1 MGHDK, CDR2 SYGVNS. V shed 3 bases and J shed 7 bases, with 12 bases lying between them. The CDR3 nucleotides read TGTGCCAGCAGTGATTCCCTAAGTAGGACCCAGTACTTC. It encodes CASSDSLSRTQYF.

This chain connects TRBV27 to TRBJ2-1; D gene uncertain. This CDR3 spans 16 amino acids. Germline values: CDR1 MNHEY, CDR2 SMNVEV (reference sequence). V was shortened by 1 base and J by 2 bases, with 12 bases between the two germline ends. The CDR3 nucleotides are TGTGCCAGCAGTTTATTAATCCGGCAGACCTACAATGAGCAGTTCTTC. Its translation: CASSLLIRQTYNEQFF.

The chain joins TRBV27 to TRBJ2-2, with TRBD1 as a possible D gene (5 bases). Germline V gene data show CDR1 as MNHEY and CDR2 as SMNVEV (reference sequence). Trimming left V 0 bases short and J 6 bases short, with 8 bases between. The CDR3 loop spans 14 amino acids. CDR3: CASSLSGRPGELFF. CDR3 nucleotide sequence: TGTGCCAGCAGTTTATCGGGGCGGCCCGGGGAGCTGTTTTTT.

The rearrangement joins TRBV25-1 to TRBJ1-2; the D gene is possibly TRBD1 (5 bases). V shed 2 bases and J shed 4 bases, with 14 bases lying between them. This CDR3 spans 15 amino acids. Per the germline V gene, CDR1 is MGHDK and CDR2 is SYGVNS. CDR3 amino acids: CASSEQGEQAYGYTF. The CDR3 DNA follows: TGTGCCAGCAGTGAACAAGGGGAACAGGCCTATGGCTACACCTTC.

The chain uses TRBV13 and TRBJ1-5, with TRBD1 as a possible D gene (5 bases). The germline CDR1 and CDR2 sequences are PRHDT and FYEKMQ (reference sequence). With 1 base removed from V and 6 bases from J, the gap between germline ends came to 13 bases. The CDR3 is 15 amino acids. The CDR3 protein is CASSLAGDGSQPQHF. The CDR3 nucleotides are TGTGCCAGCAGCTTAGCGGGGGATGGGAGTCAGCCCCAGCATTTT.

The chain joins TRBV7-2 to TRBJ2-7; 10 positions match TRBD2. V shed 2 bases, J shed 6 bases, and the junction held 7 bases outside the gene matches. The CDR3 sequence is 15 residues long. The germline CDR1 and CDR2 sequences are SGHTA and FQGNSA. The CDR3 DNA is TGTGCCAGCAGCTTAACCAGCGGGAGGGCCACCGAGCAGTACTTC. As protein: CASSLTSGRATEQYF.

Regarding this clone: At one end, the junction sequence differs from germline, possibly due to a read error. V usage is TRBV7-7 and J usage is TRBJ2-5; D is ambiguous. The CDR3 sequence is 14 residues long. Looked up from germline, CDR1 is SSHAT and CDR2 is FNYEAQ (reference sequence). CDR3 in DNA: TGTGCTAGCAGCCTTCCCTCCGATAAAGAGACCCAGTACTTC. As protein: CASSLPSDKETQYF.

This clone appeared a single time. This chain links TRBV4-2 with TRBJ2-7, with D perhaps matching TRBD1 (7 bases). Germline V gene sequence: CDR1 LGHNA, CDR2 YNFKEQ. V lost 3 bases, J lost 4 bases, and 19 bases lay in between. This CDR3 has 16 amino acids. The DNA for the CDR3 is TGTGCCAGCAGCCAGGGGGGTACACAGGGGCTTTACGAGCAGTACTTC. It yields the protein CASSQGGTQGLYEQYF.